Reported below is one T cell receptor (beta chain). The sample is drawn from a study of patients and donors after allogeneic stem cell transplantation. Using its own MiXCR run on the RT-PCR reads, TCRdb lists one record per CDR3 protein. The profile shows some 90,000 distinct CDR3 sequences, about 44% of them singletons. The V gene lost 4 bases and the J gene lost 1 base, with 17 bases spanning the gap. Germline V gene sequence: CDR1 ENHRY, CDR2 SYGVKD. CDR3 length: 16 residues. V gene TRBV10-3 combines with J gene TRBJ2-7; D is perhaps TRBD1 or TRBD2 (5 bases each). The material sequenced was blood, either unsorted or a sorted T cell fraction (not recorded which). The clonotype originates from a human donor who was either an allogeneic HSCT recipient or a stem cell or donor lymphocyte infusion donor (not recorded which). It is not recorded whose cells these are; they may come from a transplant donor. The CDR3 sequence: CAISAWFRGVSYEQYF. The CDR3 region has the DNA TGTGCCATCAGTGCCTGGTTTAGGGGAGTTTCCTACGAGCAGTACTTC.